The rows below give T cell receptor beta chains drawn from one sample of a study of naive and memory T cell subsets. Using its own MiXCR run on the UMI-ligation and nested PCR reads, TCRdb lists one record per CDR3 protein. The sample includes roughly 100,000 distinct CDR3 sequences, roughly 14% of them seen just once. Sequenced sample: naive CD8+ T cells from blood. These receptors were obtained from a human donor in good health. Both conserved end residues are part of each CDR3. A D gene is named only where the DNA matches it firmly. Clone size is given for some rows only: seen once, a few or many times, or a class if the clone is expanded.

V: TRBV20-1
size: .
D: TRBD1
J: TRBJ1-2
CDR3: CSALRTGIDGYTF
DNA: TGCAGTGCTCTCCGGACAGGGATCGATGGCTACACCTTC

V: TRBV9
size: .
D: TRBD2
J: TRBJ2-1
CDR3: CASSVVGAGTSELNEQFF
DNA: TGTGCCAGCAGCGTAGTTGGGGCCGGGACTAGCGAACTTAATGAGCAGTTCTTC

V: TRBV12-2
size: many
D: .
J: TRBJ1-4
CDR3: CASRLAYEKLFF
DNA: TGTGCAAGTCGCTTAGCCTACGAAAAACTGTTTTTT

V: TRBV27
size: .
D: .
J: TRBJ2-4
CDR3: CASSLGRAAKNIQYF
DNA: TGTGCCAGCAGTTTAGGCAGGGCAGCCAAAAACATTCAGTACTTC

V: TRBV12-3/TRBV12-4
size: few
D: TRBD1
J: TRBJ1-3
CDR3: CALDRLIGNTIYF
DNA: TGTGCGTTGGACAGGCTGATTGGAAACACCATATATTTT

V: TRBV25-1
size: few
D: TRBD2
J: TRBJ2-3
CDR3: CASSEYPSGTSTDTQYF
DNA: TGTGCCAGCAGTGAATATCCCAGCGGGACTAGCACAGATACGCAGTATTTT

V: TRBV20-1
size: .
D: .
J: TRBJ2-3
CDR3: CSAREYTDTQYF
DNA: TGCAGTGCTAGAGAGTACACAGATACGCAGTATTTT

V: TRBV25-1
size: .
D: .
J: TRBJ2-1
CDR3: CASSEGDLEQFF
DNA: TGTGCCAGCAGTGAAGGTGACCTTGAGCAGTTCTTC

V: TRBV20-1
size: many
D: .
J: TRBJ1-1
CDR3: CSAREAGNAEAFF
DNA: TGCAGTGCTAGAGAGGCGGGGAACGCTGAAGCTTTCTTT

V: TRBV20-1
size: .
D: TRBD2
J: TRBJ2-1
CDR3: CSATGDGGKVNEQFF
DNA: TGCAGTGCTACGGGGGACGGGGGGAAGGTCAATGAGCAGTTCTTC

V: TRBV24-1
size: once
D: TRBD2
J: TRBJ2-1
CDR3: CATSDLELAASDEQFF
DNA: TGTGCCACCAGTGATTTAGAACTAGCGGCATCTGATGAGCAGTTCTTC

V: TRBV15
size: .
D: TRBD1
J: TRBJ1-3
CDR3: CATSSSGTADTIYF
DNA: TGTGCCACCAGCAGCTCCGGGACAGCGGACACCATATATTTT

V: TRBV5-4
size: few
D: TRBD2
J: TRBJ2-1
CDR3: CAFTSGNEQFF
DNA: TGTGCCTTTACTAGCGGCAATGAGCAGTTCTTC

V: TRBV12-3/TRBV12-4
size: few
D: .
J: TRBJ2-1
CDR3: CASSSLDNEQFF
DNA: TGTGCCAGCAGTTCTCTCGACAATGAGCAGTTCTTC

V: TRBV12-3/TRBV12-4
size: .
D: .
J: TRBJ1-1
CDR3: CASRMDGLMNTEAFF
DNA: TGTGCCAGCAGAATGGACGGACTTATGAACACTGAAGCTTTCTTT

V: TRBV20-1
size: .
D: .
J: TRBJ2-5
CDR3: CSARVRAQETQYF
DNA: TGCAGTGCTAGGGTTCGGGCCCAAGAGACCCAGTACTTC

V: TRBV28
size: .
D: .
J: TRBJ2-1
CDR3: CASSLGRNWPGTNEQFF
DNA: TGTGCCAGCAGTCTGGGTCGGAATTGGCCAGGGACCAATGAGCAGTTCTTC

V: TRBV11-3
size: .
D: .
J: TRBJ1-1
CDR3: CASSLRHLEAFF
DNA: TGTGCCAGCAGCTTAAGACACCTAGAAGCTTTCTTT

V: TRBV13
size: few
D: TRBD1
J: TRBJ1-1
CDR3: CASSEQGLYTEAFF
DNA: TGTGCCAGCAGCGAACAGGGGTTATACACTGAAGCTTTCTTT

V: TRBV15
size: few
D: .
J: TRBJ2-2
CDR3: CATSGEAPTGELFF
DNA: TGTGCCACCAGCGGGGAGGCCCCAACCGGGGAGCTGTTTTTT

V: TRBV15
size: .
D: .
J: TRBJ2-2
CDR3: CATSTSNGELFF
DNA: TGTGCCACCAGCACCTCCAACGGGGAGCTGTTTTTT

V: TRBV9
size: .
D: TRBD2
J: TRBJ2-5
CDR3: CASSPWLAGAKTQYF
DNA: TGTGCCAGCAGCCCCTGGCTAGCGGGGGCGAAGACCCAGTACTTC

V: TRBV7-3
size: .
D: .
J: TRBJ2-1
CDR3: CASSLSGSTGWNEQFF
DNA: TGTGCCAGCAGCTTATCAGGAAGCACAGGGTGGAATGAGCAGTTCTTC

V: TRBV11-2
size: .
D: .
J: TRBJ2-7
CDR3: CASSRTTTTEQYF
DNA: TGTGCCAGCAGCCGTACCACAACGACAGAGCAGTACTTC

V: TRBV4-3
size: .
D: .
J: TRBJ1-1
CDR3: CASSQFGPPVGDTEAFF
DNA: TGCGCCAGCAGCCAATTTGGACCCCCCGTTGGTGACACTGAAGCTTTCTTT

V: TRBV20-1
size: many
D: .
J: TRBJ1-1
CDR3: CSARPRDNTEAFF
DNA: TGCAGTGCTAGACCCCGGGATAACACTGAAGCTTTCTTT

V: TRBV29-1
size: many
D: .
J: TRBJ2-1
CDR3: CSVEPPRGSYNEQFF
DNA: TGCAGCGTTGAGCCCCCCCGGGGATCCTACAATGAGCAGTTCTTC